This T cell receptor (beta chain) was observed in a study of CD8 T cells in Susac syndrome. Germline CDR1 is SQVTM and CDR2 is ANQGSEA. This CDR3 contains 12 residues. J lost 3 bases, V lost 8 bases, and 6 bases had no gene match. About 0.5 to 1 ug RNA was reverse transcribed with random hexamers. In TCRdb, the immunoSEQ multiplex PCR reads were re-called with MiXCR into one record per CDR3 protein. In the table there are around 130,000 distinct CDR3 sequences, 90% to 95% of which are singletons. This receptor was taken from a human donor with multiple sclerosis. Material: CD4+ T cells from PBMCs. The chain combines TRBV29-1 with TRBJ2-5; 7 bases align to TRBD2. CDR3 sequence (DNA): TGCAGCTACGGGGGAGGGAAAGAGACCCAGTACTTC. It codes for CSYGGGKETQYF.